The rows below give T cell receptor beta chains drawn from one sample of a study of cytomegalovirus exposure and HLA in healthy donors. Sequencing was performed with immunoSEQ multiplex PCR; in TCRdb, only in-frame clones are kept and a portion is missing. Seen here are 150,000 to 200,000 clones, 65% to 90% observed once, and the top ten hold 10% to 15%. The sample was PBMCs. The origin of the receptors is a woman aged 25 to 39 in good health and CMV-seropositive. Each CDR3 is given with its conserved first and last residue. Fields, in order: CDR3 DNA, CDR3 protein, D gene, V gene, J gene, clone size. The D gene is left open where the match is weak. Rows give clone size only sometimes, using once, few, many, or a class for an expanded clone.

CDR3 DNA: TGTGCCAGCAGCGCCACGACAGGGATCTATGGCTACACCTTC
CDR3 protein: CASSATTGIYGYTF
D gene: TRBD1
V gene: TRBV9
J gene: TRBJ1-2
clone size: NA

CDR3 DNA: TGTGCCTGGACCAGGGACAGCATGAACACTGAAGCTTTCTTT
CDR3 protein: CAWTRDSMNTEAFF
D gene: TRBD1
V gene: TRBV30
J gene: TRBJ1-1
clone size: NA

CDR3 DNA: TGTGCCAGCATCCAGTCAGGGGGCCAAGAGACCCAGTACTTC
CDR3 protein: CASIQSGGQETQYF
D gene: TRBD1
V gene: TRBV2
J gene: TRBJ2-5
clone size: NA

CDR3 DNA: TGTGCCAGCAGCGTAGGAGCGGGAGATACCTACAATGAGCAGTTCTTC
CDR3 protein: CASSVGAGDTYNEQFF
D gene: TRBD2
V gene: TRBV9
J gene: TRBJ2-1
clone size: NA

CDR3 DNA: TGTGCCAGCTCACCCCTGGAGGGAAACTACGAGCAGTACTTC
CDR3 protein: CASSPLEGNYEQYF
D gene: NA
V gene: TRBV18
J gene: TRBJ2-7
clone size: NA

CDR3 DNA: TGCGCCAGCAGCTTGGCTGGCAACTATGGCTACACCTTC
CDR3 protein: CASSLAGNYGYTF
D gene: NA
V gene: TRBV5-1
J gene: TRBJ1-2
clone size: few

CDR3 DNA: TGTGCCAGCAGCTTAGGGCTCCCCGGGGCTGAAGCTTTCTTT
CDR3 protein: CASSLGLPGAEAFF
D gene: NA
V gene: TRBV11-3
J gene: TRBJ1-1
clone size: NA

CDR3 DNA: TGTGCCAGCGTGGTAGCGGGATTTGGGGAGACCCAGTACTTC
CDR3 protein: CASVVAGFGETQYF
D gene: TRBD2
V gene: TRBV2
J gene: TRBJ2-5
clone size: few

CDR3 DNA: TGCGCCAGCAGCTTGGCCGGCAGGGGAAATGGCTACACCTTC
CDR3 protein: CASSLAGRGNGYTF
D gene: NA
V gene: TRBV5-1
J gene: TRBJ1-2
clone size: NA

CDR3 DNA: TGTGCCAGCAGCCCCTTGCAGGGAATTCGTGCCTACGAGCAGTACTTC
CDR3 protein: CASSPLQGIRAYEQYF
D gene: NA
V gene: TRBV5-6
J gene: TRBJ2-7
clone size: few

CDR3 DNA: TGCGCCAGCAGCTTGGGAGAGAATCAGCCCCAGCATTTT
CDR3 protein: CASSLGENQPQHF
D gene: NA
V gene: TRBV5-1
J gene: TRBJ1-5
clone size: NA

CDR3 DNA: TGTGCCAGCACGCCCTCAGGTAGCACAGATACGCAGTATTTT
CDR3 protein: CASTPSGSTDTQYF
D gene: NA
V gene: TRBV6-6
J gene: TRBJ2-3
clone size: once

CDR3 DNA: TGTGCCAGCAGCGCCACCCTCTACACCCAGTACTTC
CDR3 protein: CASSATLYTQYF
D gene: NA
V gene: TRBV7-9
J gene: TRBJ2-5
clone size: once

CDR3 DNA: TGTGCCTCCTATAAAAACGGGGGGACCCGGTCCTACAATGAGCAGTTCTTC
CDR3 protein: CASYKNGGTRSYNEQFF
D gene: TRBD2
V gene: TRBV30
J gene: TRBJ2-1
clone size: NA

CDR3 DNA: TGTGCCAGCAGTTCACCCGGGACAGGGGTTTACGAGCAGTACTTC
CDR3 protein: CASSSPGTGVYEQYF
D gene: TRBD1
V gene: TRBV28
J gene: TRBJ2-7
clone size: NA